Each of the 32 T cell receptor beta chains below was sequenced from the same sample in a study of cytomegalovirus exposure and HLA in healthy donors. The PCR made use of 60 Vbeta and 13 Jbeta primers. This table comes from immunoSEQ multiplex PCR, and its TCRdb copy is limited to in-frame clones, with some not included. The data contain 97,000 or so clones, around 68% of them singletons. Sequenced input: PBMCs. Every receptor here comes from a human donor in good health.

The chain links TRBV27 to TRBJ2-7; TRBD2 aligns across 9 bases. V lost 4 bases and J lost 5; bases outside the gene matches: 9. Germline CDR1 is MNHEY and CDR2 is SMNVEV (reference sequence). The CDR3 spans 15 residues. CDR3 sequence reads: CASSSPSGNVDEQYF. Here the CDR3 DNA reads TGTGCCAGCAGTTCGCCTAGCGGGAATGTGGACGAGCAGTACTTC.

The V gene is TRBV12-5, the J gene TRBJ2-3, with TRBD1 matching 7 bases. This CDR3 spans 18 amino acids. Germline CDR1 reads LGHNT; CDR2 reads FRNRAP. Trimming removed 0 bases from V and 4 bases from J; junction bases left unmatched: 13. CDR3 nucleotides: TGTGCTAGTGGTTTGGTACATCGGGTCGACAGGGCCTCAGATACGCAGTATTTT. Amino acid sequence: CASGLVHRVDRASDTQYF.

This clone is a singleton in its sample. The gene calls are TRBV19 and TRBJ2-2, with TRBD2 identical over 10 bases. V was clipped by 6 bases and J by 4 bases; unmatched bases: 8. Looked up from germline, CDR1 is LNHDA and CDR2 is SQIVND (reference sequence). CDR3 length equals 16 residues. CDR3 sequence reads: CASRPTAGGVTGELFF. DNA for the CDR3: TGTGCCAGTAGACCTACAGCGGGAGGGGTCACCGGGGAGCTGTTTTTT. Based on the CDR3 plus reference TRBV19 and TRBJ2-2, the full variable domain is DGGITQSPKYLFRKEGQNVTLSCEQNLNHDAMYWYRQDPGQGLRLIYYSQIVNDFQKGDIAEGYSVSREKKESFPLTVTSAQKNPTAFYLCASRPTAGGVTGELFFGEGSRLTVL.

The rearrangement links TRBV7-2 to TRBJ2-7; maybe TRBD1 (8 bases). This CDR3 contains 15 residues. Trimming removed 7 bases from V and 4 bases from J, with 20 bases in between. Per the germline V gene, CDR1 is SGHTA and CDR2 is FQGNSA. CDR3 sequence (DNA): TGTGCCAGCACCTTGACCGGACAGGGAGGGTACGAGCAGTACTTC. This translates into CASTLTGQGGYEQYF.

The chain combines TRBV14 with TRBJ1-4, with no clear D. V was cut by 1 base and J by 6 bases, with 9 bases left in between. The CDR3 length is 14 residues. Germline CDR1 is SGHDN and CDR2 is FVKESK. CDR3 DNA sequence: TGTGCCAGCAGCCAAGGAGGTATGGATGAAAAACTGTTTTTT. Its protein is CASSQGGMDEKLFF. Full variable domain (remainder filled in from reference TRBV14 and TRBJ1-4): EAGVTQFPSHSVIEKGQTVTLRCDPISGHDNLYWYRRVMGKEIKFLLHFVKESKQDESGMPNNRFLAERTGGTYSTLKVQPAELEDSGVYFCASSQGGMDEKLFFGSGTQLSVL.

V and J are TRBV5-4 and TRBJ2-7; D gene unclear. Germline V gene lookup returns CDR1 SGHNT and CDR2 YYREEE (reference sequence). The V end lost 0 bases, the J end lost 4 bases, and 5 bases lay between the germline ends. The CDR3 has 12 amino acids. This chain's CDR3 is CASSLGRYEQYF. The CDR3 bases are TGTGCCAGCAGCTTGGGTAGATACGAGCAGTACTTC. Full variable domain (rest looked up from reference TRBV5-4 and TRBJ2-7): ETGVTQSPTHLIKTRGQQVTLRCSSQSGHNTVSWYQQALGQGPQFIFQYYREEENGRGNFPPRFSGLQFPNYSSELNVNALELDDSALYLCASSLGRYEQYFGPGTRLTVT.

CDR3 coding DNA: TGTGCTAGTGGTTTGCCAGGAAGGGGTTTCACTGAAGCTTTCTTT. It yields the protein CASGLPGRGFTEAFF. V and J are TRBV12-5 and TRBJ1-1, with D tentatively TRBD1 (5 bases). The CDR3 is 15 amino acids. The germline V gene has CDR1 LGHNT and CDR2 FRNRAP. V lost 2 bases and J lost 4, with 14 bases in between.

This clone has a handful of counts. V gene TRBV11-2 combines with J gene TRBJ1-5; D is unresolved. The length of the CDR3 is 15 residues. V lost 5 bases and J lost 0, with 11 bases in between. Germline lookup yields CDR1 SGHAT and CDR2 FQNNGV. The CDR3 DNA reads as TGTGCCAGCAGCCGAGGGATCAATAGCAATCAGCCCCAGCATTTT. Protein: CASSRGINSNQPQHF.

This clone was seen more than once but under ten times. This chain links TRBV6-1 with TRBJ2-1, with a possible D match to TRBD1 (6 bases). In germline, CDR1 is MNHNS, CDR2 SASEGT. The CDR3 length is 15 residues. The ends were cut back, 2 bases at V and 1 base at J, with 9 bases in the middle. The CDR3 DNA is TGTGCCAGCAGTGAATACAGGGATTCCTACAATGAGCAGTTCTTC. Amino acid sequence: CASSEYRDSYNEQFF.

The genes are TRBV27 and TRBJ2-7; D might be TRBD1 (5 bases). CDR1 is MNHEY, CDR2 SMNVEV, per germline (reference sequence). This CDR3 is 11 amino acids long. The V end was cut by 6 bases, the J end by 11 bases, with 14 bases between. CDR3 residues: CASSSGLIEYF. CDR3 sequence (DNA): TGTGCCAGCAGCTCAGGGTTGATCGAGTACTTC.

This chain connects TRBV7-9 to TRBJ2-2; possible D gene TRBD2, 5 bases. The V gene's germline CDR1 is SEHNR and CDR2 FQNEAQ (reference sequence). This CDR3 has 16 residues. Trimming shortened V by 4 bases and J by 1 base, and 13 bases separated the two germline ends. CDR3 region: CASSSRTQLNTGELFF. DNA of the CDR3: TGTGCCAGCAGCTCTCGGACTCAGCTGAACACCGGGGAGCTGTTTTTT.

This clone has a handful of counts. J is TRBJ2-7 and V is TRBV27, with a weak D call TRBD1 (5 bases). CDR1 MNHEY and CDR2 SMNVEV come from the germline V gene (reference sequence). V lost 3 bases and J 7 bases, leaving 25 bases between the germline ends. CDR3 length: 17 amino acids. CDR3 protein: CASSLFDPGILPREQYF. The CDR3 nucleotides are TGTGCCAGCAGTTTGTTCGATCCAGGGATACTACCCCGAGAGCAGTACTTC.

CDR3 loop: CASTPDGTGINEQFF. The CDR3 DNA sequence: TGTGCCAGCACTCCGGATGGGACAGGTATAAATGAGCAGTTCTTC. The rearrangement uses TRBV5-4 and TRBJ2-1; 8 nucleotides line up with TRBD1. The CDR3 contains 15 residues. V trimming: 6 bases; J trimming: 7 bases; junction bases outside the gene matches: 12. From germline, CDR1 is SGHNT and CDR2 YYREEE (reference sequence).

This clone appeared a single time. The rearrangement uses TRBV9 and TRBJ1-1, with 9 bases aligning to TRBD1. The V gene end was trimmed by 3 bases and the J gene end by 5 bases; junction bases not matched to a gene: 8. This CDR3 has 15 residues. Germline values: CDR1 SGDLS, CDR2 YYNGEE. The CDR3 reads CASSATQGAGTEAFF. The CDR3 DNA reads TGTGCCAGCAGCGCGACACAGGGGGCTGGGACTGAAGCTTTCTTT.

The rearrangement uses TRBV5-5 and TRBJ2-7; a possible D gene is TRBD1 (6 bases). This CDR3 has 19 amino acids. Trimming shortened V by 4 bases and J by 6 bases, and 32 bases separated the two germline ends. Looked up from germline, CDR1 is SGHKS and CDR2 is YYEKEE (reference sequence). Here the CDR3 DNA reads TGTGCCAGCAGCCCGCGCCCAGGAATCCGGGACATCTCTCCAAGCGAGCAGTACTTC. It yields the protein CASSPRPGIRDISPSEQYF.

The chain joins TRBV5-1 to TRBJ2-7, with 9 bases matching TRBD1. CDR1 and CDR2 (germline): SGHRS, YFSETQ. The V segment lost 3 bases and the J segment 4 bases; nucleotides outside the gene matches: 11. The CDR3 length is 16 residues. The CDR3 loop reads CASSYTTGGARYEQYF. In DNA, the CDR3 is TGCGCCAGCAGCTACACAACAGGGGGCGCGCGGTACGAGCAGTACTTC.

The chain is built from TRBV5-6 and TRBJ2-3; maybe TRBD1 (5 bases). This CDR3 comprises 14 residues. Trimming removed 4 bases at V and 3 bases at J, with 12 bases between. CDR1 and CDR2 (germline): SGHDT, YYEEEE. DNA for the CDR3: TGTGCCAGCAGCGGGGCCACCCGAACAGATACGCAGTATTTT. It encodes CASSGATRTDTQYF.

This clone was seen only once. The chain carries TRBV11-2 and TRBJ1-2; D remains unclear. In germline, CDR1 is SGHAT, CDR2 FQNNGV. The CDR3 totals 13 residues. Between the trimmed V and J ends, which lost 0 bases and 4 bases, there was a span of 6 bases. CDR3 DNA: TGTGCCAGCAGCTTAGATTTCAGCTATGGCTACACCTTC. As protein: CASSLDFSYGYTF.

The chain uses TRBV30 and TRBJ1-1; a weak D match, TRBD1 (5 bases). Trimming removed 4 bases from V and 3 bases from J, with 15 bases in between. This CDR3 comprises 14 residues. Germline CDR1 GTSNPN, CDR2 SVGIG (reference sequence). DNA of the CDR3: TGTGCCTGGAAGAAGGGGTGGGGGGACACTGAAGCTTTCTTT. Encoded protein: CAWKKGWGDTEAFF.

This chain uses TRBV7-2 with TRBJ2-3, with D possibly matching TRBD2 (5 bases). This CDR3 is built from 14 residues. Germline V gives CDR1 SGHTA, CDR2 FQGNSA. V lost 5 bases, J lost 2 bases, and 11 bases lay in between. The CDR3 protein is CASSRGSVTDTQYF. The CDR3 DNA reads TGTGCCAGCAGCCGGGGTAGCGTCACAGATACGCAGTATTTT. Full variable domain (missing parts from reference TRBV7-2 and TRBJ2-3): GAGVSQSPSNKVTEKGKDVELRCDPISGHTALYWYRQSLGQGLEFLIYFQGNSAPDKSGLPSDRFSAERTGGSVSTLTIQRTQQEDSAVYLCASSRGSVTDTQYFGPGTRLTVL.

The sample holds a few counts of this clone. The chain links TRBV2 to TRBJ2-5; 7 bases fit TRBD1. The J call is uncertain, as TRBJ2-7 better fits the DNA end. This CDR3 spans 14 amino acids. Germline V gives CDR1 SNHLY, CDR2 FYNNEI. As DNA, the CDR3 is TGTGCCAGCAGACCCGGACAGGTGCCCTACGAGCAGTACTTC. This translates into CASRPGQVPYEQYF.

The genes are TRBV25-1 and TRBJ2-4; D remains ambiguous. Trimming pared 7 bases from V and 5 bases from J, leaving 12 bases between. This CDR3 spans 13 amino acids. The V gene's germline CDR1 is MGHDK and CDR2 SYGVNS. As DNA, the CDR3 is TGTGCCAGCAATGGAGCATCCGAAAACATTCAGTACTTC. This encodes CASNGASENIQYF.

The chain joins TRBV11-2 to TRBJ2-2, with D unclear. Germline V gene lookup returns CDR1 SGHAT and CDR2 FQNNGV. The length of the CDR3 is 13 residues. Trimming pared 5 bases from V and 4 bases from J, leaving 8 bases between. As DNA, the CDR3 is TGTGCCAGCAGCCCAGAGGCCACCGGGGAGCTGTTTTTT. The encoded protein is CASSPEATGELFF.

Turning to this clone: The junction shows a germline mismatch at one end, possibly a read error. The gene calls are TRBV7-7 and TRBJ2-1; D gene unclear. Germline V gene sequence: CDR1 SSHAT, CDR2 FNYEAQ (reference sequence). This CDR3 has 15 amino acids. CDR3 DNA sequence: TGTGCTAGCAGCCTCGCCCTAGGTCCCTACAATGAGCAGTTCTTC. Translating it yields CASSLALGPYNEQFF.

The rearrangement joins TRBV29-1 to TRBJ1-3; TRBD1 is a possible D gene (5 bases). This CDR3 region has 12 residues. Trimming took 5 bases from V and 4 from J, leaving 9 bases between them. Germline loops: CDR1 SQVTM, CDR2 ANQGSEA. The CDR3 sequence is CSVWTNGNTIYF. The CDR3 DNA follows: TGCAGCGTTTGGACAAACGGAAACACCATATATTTT.

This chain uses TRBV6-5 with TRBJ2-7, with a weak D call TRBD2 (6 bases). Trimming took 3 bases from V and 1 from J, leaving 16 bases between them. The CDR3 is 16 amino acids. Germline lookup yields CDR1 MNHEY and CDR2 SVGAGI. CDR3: CASSYYVGGGSYEQYF. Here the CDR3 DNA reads TGTGCCAGCAGTTATTACGTCGGGGGTGGGTCCTACGAGCAGTACTTC.

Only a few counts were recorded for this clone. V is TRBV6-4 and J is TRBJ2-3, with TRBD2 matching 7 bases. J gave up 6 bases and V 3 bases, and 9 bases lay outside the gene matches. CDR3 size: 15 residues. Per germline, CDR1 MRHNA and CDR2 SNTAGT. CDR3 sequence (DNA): TGTGCCAGCAGTGATAGCGGACTCGGGAGGGATACGCAGTATTTT. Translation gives CASSDSGLGRDTQYF.

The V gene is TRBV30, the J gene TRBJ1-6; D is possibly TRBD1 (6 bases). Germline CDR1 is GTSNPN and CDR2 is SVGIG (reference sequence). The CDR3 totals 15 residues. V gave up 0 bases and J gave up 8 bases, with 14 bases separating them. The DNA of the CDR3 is TGTGCCTGGAGTGTAGGCAGGGGATTGTATTCACCCCTCCACTTT. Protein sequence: CAWSVGRGLYSPLHF.

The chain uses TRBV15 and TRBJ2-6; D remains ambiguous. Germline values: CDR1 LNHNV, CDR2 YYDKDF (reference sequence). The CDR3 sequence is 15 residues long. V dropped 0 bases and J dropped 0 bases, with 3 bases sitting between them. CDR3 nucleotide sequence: TGTGCCACCAGCAGAGACAACTCTGGGGCCAACGTCCTGACTTTC. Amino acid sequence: CATSRDNSGANVLTF.

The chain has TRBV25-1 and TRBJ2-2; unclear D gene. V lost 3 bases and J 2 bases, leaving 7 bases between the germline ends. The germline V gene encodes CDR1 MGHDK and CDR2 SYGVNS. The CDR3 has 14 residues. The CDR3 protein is CASSERLNTGELFF. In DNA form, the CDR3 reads TGTGCCAGCAGTGAGAGACTCAACACCGGGGAGCTGTTTTTT. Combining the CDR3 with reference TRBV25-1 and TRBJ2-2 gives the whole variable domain EADIYQTPRYLVIGTGKKITLECSQTMGHDKMYWYQQDPGMELHLIHYSYGVNSTEKGDLSSESTVSRIRTEHFPLTLESARPSHTSQYLCASSERLNTGELFFGEGSRLTVL.

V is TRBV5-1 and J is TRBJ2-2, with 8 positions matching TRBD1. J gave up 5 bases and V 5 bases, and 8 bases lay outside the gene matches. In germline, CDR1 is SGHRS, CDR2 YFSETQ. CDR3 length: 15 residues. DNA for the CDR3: TGCGCCAGCAGTCCTGGACAGGGCCGGACCGGGGAGCTGTTTTTT. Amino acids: CASSPGQGRTGELFF.

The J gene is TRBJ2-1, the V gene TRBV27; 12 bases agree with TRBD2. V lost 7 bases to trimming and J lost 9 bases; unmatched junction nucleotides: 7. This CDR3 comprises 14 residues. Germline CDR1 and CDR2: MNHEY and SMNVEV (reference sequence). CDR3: CASTWTSGMGEQFF. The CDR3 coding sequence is TGTGCCAGCACCTGGACTAGCGGGATGGGTGAGCAGTTCTTC.